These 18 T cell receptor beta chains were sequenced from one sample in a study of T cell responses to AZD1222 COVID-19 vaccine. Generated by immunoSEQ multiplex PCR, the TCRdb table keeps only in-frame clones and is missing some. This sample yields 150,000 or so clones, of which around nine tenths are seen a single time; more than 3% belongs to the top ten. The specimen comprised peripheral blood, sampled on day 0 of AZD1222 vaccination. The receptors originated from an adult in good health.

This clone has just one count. The chain's CDR3 is CASSAGSTYEQYF. Here the CDR3 DNA reads TGTGCCAGCAGTGCAGGGTCCACCTACGAGCAGTACTTC. This rearrangement joins TRBV25-1 to TRBJ2-7, with a weak D call TRBD1 (5 bases). The ends were cut back, 4 bases at V and 2 bases at J, with 9 bases in the middle. The CDR3 covers 13 residues. The germline V gene encodes CDR1 MGHDK and CDR2 SYGVNS.

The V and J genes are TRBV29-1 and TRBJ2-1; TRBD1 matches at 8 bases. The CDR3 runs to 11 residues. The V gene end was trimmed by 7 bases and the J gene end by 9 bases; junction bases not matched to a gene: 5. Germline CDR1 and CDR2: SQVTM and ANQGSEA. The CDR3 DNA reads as TGCAGCGACGGACAGGGAGGTGAGCAGTTCTTC. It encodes CSDGQGGEQFF.

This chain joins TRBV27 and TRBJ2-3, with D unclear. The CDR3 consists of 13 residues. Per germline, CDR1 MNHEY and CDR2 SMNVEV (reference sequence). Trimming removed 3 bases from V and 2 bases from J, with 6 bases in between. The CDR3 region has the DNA TGTGCCAGCAGTTTGCAGCACACAGATACGCAGTATTTT. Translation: CASSLQHTDTQYF.

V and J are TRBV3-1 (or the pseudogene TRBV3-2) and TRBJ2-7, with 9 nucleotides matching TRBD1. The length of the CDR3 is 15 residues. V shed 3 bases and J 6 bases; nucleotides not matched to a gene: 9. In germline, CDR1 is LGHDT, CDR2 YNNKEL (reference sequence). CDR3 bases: TGTGCCAGCAGCCATGCCTCCGGGACAGGGAGCGAGCAGTACTTC. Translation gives CASSHASGTGSEQYF.

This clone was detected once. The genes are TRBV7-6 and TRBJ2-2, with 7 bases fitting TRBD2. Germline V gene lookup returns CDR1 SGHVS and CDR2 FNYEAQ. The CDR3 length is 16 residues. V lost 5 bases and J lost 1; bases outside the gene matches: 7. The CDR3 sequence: CASSPRGGGNTGELFF. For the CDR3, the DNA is TGTGCCAGCAGCCCCCGGGGCGGGGGGAACACCGGGGAGCTGTTTTTT.

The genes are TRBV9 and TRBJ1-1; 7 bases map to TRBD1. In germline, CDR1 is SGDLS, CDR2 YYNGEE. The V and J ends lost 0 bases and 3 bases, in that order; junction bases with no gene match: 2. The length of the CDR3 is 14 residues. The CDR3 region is CASSVVGQDTEAFF. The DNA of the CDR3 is TGTGCCAGCAGCGTAGTCGGACAGGACACTGAAGCTTTCTTT.

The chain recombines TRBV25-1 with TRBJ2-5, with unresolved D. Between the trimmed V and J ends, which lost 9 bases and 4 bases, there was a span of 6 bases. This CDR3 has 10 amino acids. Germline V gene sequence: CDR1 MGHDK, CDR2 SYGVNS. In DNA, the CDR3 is TGTGCCAGAGAAATAGAGACCCAGTACTTC. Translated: CAREIETQYF.

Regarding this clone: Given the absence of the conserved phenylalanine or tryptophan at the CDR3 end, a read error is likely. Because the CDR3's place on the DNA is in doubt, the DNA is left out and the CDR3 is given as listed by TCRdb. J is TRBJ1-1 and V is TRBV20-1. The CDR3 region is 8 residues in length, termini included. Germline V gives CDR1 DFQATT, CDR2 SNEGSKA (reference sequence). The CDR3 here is CSATGYFA.

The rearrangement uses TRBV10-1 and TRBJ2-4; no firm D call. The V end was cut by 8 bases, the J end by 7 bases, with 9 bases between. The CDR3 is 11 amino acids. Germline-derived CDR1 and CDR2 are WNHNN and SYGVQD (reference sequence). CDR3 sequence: CASGSGNIQYF. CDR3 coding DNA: TGCGCCAGCGGGTCCGGGAACATTCAGTACTTC.

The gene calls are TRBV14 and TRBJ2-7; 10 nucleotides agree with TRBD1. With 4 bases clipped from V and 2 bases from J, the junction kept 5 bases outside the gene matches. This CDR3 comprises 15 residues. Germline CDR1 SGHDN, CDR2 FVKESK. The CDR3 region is CASSLTGGRTYEQYF. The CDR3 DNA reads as TGTGCCAGCAGCCTGACAGGGGGCAGGACCTACGAGCAGTACTTC.

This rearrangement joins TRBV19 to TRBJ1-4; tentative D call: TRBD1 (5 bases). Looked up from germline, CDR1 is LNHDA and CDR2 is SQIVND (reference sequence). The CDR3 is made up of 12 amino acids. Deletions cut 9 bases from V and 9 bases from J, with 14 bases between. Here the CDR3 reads CASSRDWQKLFF. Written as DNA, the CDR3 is TGTGCCAGCAGTCGGGACTGGCAAAAACTGTTTTTT.

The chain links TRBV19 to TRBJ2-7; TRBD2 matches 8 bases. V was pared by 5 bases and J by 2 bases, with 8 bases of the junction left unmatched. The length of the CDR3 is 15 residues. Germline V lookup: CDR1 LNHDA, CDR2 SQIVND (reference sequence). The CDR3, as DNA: TGTGCCAGTAGTGCGCGGCTAGCGGGCCCCTACGAGCAGTACTTC. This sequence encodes CASSARLAGPYEQYF.

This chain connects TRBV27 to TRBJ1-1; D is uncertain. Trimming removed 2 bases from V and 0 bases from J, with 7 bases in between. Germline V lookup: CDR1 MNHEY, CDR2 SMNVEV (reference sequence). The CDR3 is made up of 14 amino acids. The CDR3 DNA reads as TGTGCCAGCAGTTTAGGACGACTGAACACTGAAGCTTTCTTT. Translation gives CASSLGRLNTEAFF.

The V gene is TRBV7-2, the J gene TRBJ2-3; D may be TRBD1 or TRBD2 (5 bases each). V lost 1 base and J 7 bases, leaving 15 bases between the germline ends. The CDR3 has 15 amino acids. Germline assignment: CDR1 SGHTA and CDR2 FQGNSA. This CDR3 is CASSLGGGPGNTQYF. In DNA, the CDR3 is TGTGCCAGCAGCTTAGGTGGGGGTCCGGGAAATACGCAGTATTTT.

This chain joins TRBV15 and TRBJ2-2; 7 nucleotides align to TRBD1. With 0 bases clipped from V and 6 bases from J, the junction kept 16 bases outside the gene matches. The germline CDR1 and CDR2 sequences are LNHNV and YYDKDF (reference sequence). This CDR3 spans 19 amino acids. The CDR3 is CATSRDIGIRQGVPGELFF. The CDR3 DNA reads TGTGCCACCAGCAGAGATATCGGTATACGACAGGGTGTCCCCGGGGAGCTGTTTTTT.

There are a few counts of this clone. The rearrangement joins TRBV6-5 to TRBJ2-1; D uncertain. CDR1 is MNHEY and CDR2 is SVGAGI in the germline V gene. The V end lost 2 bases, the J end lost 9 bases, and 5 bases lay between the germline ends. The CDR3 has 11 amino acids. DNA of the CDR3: TGTGCCAGCAGTTACGGCCCTGAGCAGTTCTTC. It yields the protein CASSYGPEQFF.

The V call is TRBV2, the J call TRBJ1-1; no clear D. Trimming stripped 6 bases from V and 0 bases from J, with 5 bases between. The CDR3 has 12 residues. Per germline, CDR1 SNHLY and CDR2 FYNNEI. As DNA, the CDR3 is TGTGCCAGCAGGTGGGTGAACACTGAAGCTTTCTTT. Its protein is CASRWVNTEAFF.

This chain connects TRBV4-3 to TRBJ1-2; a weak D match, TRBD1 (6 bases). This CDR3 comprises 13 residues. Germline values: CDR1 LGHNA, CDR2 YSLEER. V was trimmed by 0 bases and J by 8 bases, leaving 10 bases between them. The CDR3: CASSQDWGAGYTF. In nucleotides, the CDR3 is TGCGCCAGCAGCCAAGATTGGGGGGCGGGCTACACCTTC.